This T cell receptor beta chain is drawn from a study of blood T cell repertoires in COVID-19. V was clipped by 6 bases and J by 0 bases; unmatched bases: 3. The germline CDR1 and CDR2 sequences are MDHEN and SYDVKM. This CDR3 contains 15 residues. Sequencing was performed with immunoSEQ multiplex PCR; in TCRdb, only in-frame clones are kept and a portion is missing. Of 42,000 or so clones listed, more than 75% are singletons. Sequenced: peripheral blood. The gene calls are TRBV28 and TRBJ1-5; 9 bases align to TRBD1. The clonotype comes from a man older than 75 with acute or convalescent COVID-19. CDR3 region: CASRGTGYSNQPQHF. The DNA for the CDR3 is TGTGCCAGCAGGGGGACAGGGTATAGCAATCAGCCCCAGCATTTT.